These 23 T cell receptor beta chains originate from one sample sequenced in a study of T-cell reconstitution after alpha-beta-depleted transplantation in children. Preparation of the TCRbeta library used unique molecular identifiers. One entry per CDR3 protein results from TCRdb running MiXCR on the PCR reads. The repertoire has hundreds of thousands of distinct CDR3 sequences, roughly 17% of them found once; the top ten carry 1.1%. Sequencing used PBMCs from the stem cell graft donor, obtained from the stem cell graft. Every receptor here comes from a human donor who donated a stem cell graft to a child with acute myeloid leukemia.

This clonotype was detected only once. V and J are TRBV5-1 and TRBJ2-2; TRBD1 aligns across 9 bases. In germline, CDR1 is SGHRS, CDR2 YFSETQ. The CDR3 spans 17 residues. V dropped 9 bases and J dropped 3; count of bases not matched to a gene: 15. The CDR3 DNA follows: TGCGCCACCTCGGGACAGGGATTTTATTCGGACACCGGGGAGCTGTTTTTT. It translates to CATSGQGFYSDTGELFF.

In its sample, this clonotype was seen a few times. The chain employs TRBV28 and TRBJ2-3; D uncertain. CDR3 length: 14 amino acids. Germline CDR1 and CDR2: MDHEN and SYDVKM. Trimming shortened V by 10 bases and J by 2 bases, and 16 bases separated the two germline ends. The CDR3 DNA reads as TGTGCCATCAACCCACCCGGCTACACAGATACGCAGTATTTT. Encoded protein: CAINPPGYTDTQYF.

The DNA for the CDR3 is TGTGCCACCAGACGGGGAGGTAGCGGCAATCAGCCCCAGCATTTT. Translating gives CATRRGGSGNQPQHF. The rearrangement uses TRBV15 and TRBJ1-5; no clear D. CDR1 and CDR2 from the germline V gene are LNHNV and YYDKDF (reference sequence). The CDR3 has 15 residues. V lost 6 bases, J lost 2 bases, and 14 bases lay in between.

V and J are TRBV4-2 and TRBJ2-5, with TRBD2 as a possible D gene (7 bases). This CDR3 region has 16 residues. Trimming took 4 bases from V and 2 from J, leaving 17 bases between them. Germline CDR1 reads LGHNA; CDR2 reads YNFKEQ. The CDR3 spells CASSPRGAGLQETQYF. For the CDR3, the DNA is TGTGCCAGCAGCCCTCGGGGGGCGGGTCTACAAGAGACCCAGTACTTC.

At least ten counts were recorded for this clonotype. The rearrangement uses TRBV27 and TRBJ2-3; TRBD2 is a possible D gene (5 bases). The CDR3 consists of 14 residues. The V gene lost 3 bases and the J gene lost 4 bases, with 11 bases spanning the gap. Looked up from germline, CDR1 is MNHEY and CDR2 is SMNVEV (reference sequence). CDR3 DNA sequence: TGTGCCAGCAGTTTTTTAGCGCCGTCAGATACGCAGTATTTT. The encoded protein is CASSFLAPSDTQYF.

This clonotype was found a few times. The gene calls are TRBV20-1 and TRBJ1-5, with TRBD1 identical over 7 bases. This CDR3 region has 15 residues. CDR1 is DFQATT and CDR2 is SNEGSKA in the germline V gene (reference sequence). With V trimmed by 3 bases and J by 3 bases, 8 bases remained unmatched. The CDR3 bases are TGCAGTGCTAGGGGGGCTAGGGGGCTCAATCAGCCCCAGCATTTT. Its protein is CSARGARGLNQPQHF.

In this sample, this clonotype turned up a few times. The rearrangement uses TRBV10-3 and TRBJ2-3; a weak D match, TRBD2 (5 bases). V shed 8 bases and J shed 6 bases, with 15 bases lying between them. The CDR3 spans 13 residues. Germline values: CDR1 ENHRY, CDR2 SYGVKD. The CDR3 region has the DNA TGTGCCATCCAGGAGGCTAATGGTGATACGCAGTATTTT. Amino acids: CAIQEANGDTQYF.

This clonotype was detected many times. The CDR3 loop is CSPGRVGEQYV. In DNA form, the CDR3 reads TGCAGCCCCGGGCGGGTGGGCGAGCAGTACGTC. The chain carries TRBV20-1 and TRBJ2-7; possibly TRBD2 for D (5 bases). The germline CDR1 and CDR2 sequences are DFQATT and SNEGSKA (reference sequence). The CDR3 is made up of 11 amino acids.

Regarding this clonotype: A clone one base away is much larger, so this may be a read error. The V gene is TRBV10-3, the J gene TRBJ1-1; D is unclear. Germline V gene data show CDR1 as ENHRY and CDR2 as SYGVKD. The CDR3 runs to 14 residues. V lost 7 bases and J 5 bases, leaving 17 bases between the germline ends. This CDR3 reads CAIKLAGTGTEAFF. The CDR3 DNA is TGTGCCATCAAACTCGCAGGTACGGGGACTGAAGCTTTCTTT.

The chain joins TRBV4-3 to TRBJ2-7, with D unclear. Germline V gene sequence: CDR1 LGHNA, CDR2 YSLEER. The CDR3 covers 16 residues. Trimming took 1 base from V and 1 from J, leaving 14 bases between them. CDR3 nucleotides: TGCGCCAGCAGCCAAGGGATATCTAGGGCTTCCTACGAGCAGTACTTC. Translated, it gives CASSQGISRASYEQYF.

This clonotype was observed a handful of times. The J gene is TRBJ2-1, the V gene TRBV20-1; maybe TRBD2 (6 bases). Trimming stripped 0 bases from V and 4 bases from J, with 16 bases between. The CDR3 spans 16 residues. Germline V lookup: CDR1 DFQATT, CDR2 SNEGSKA (reference sequence). Here the CDR3 reads CSARDGLGGVYNEQFF. In DNA form, the CDR3 reads TGCAGTGCTAGAGATGGATTGGGGGGTGTGTACAATGAGCAGTTCTTC.

This clonotype was counted between two and nine times. This sequence joins TRBV7-2 and TRBJ1-6; D might be TRBD1 (6 bases). The CDR3 contains 15 residues. CDR1 and CDR2 from the germline V gene are SGHTA and FQGNSA. Deletions cut 2 bases from V and 7 bases from J, with 12 bases between. The CDR3 is CASSLRAGENSPLHF. The CDR3 nucleotides read TGTGCCAGCAGCTTACGGGCAGGGGAGAATTCACCCCTCCACTTT.

In its sample, this clonotype was seen many times. The gene calls are TRBV6-5 and TRBJ2-2; D uncertain. In germline, CDR1 is MNHEY, CDR2 SVGAGI. Trimming pared 6 bases from V and 7 bases from J, leaving 12 bases between. This CDR3 region has 13 residues. The CDR3: CASSQARYGELFF. In nucleotides, the CDR3 is TGTGCCAGCAGCCAGGCTAGATACGGGGAGCTGTTTTTT.

In this sample, this clonotype turned up many times. The chain joins TRBV7-2 to TRBJ1-5; D unresolved. This CDR3 spans 15 amino acids. CDR1 and CDR2 (germline): SGHTA, FQGNSA. V gave up 1 base and J gave up 9 bases, with 16 bases separating them. Here the CDR3 reads CASSLGGGNQLPQHF. CDR3 nucleotides: TGTGCCAGCAGCTTAGGGGGAGGGAATCAGTTGCCCCAGCATTTT.

V usage is TRBV6-2 or TRBV6-3 and J usage is TRBJ2-1; 12 nucleotides line up with TRBD2. J gave up 5 bases and V 2 bases, and 7 bases lay outside the gene matches. Germline values: CDR1 MNHEY, CDR2 SVGEGT. The CDR3 has 17 amino acids. As DNA, the CDR3 is TGTGCCAGCAGTTACCCTAGCGGGGGGGCTTTGGACAATGAGCAGTTCTTC. This translates into CASSYPSGGALDNEQFF.

This clonotype was counted at least ten times. The chain combines TRBV24-1 with TRBJ2-5; no reliable D call. V lost 4 bases, J lost 5 bases, and 10 bases lay in between. The CDR3 extends over 13 amino acids. Germline V CDR1 and CDR2: KGHDR, SFDVKD. CDR3 nucleotides: TGTGCCACCAGTGACCTCGGAAGTGAGACCCAGTACTTC. Protein sequence: CATSDLGSETQYF.

In its sample, this clonotype was seen a few times. This chain joins TRBV27 and TRBJ1-4; D gene uncertain. The V gene's germline CDR1 is MNHEY and CDR2 SMNVEV (reference sequence). Trimming shortened V by 7 bases and J by 8 bases, and 14 bases separated the two germline ends. The CDR3 loop spans 13 amino acids. Here the CDR3 DNA reads TGTGCCAGCAAATCCTTGGTTGGCGAAAAACTGTTTTTT. Protein sequence: CASKSLVGEKLFF.

This clonotype was detected ten times or more. V usage is TRBV29-1 and J usage is TRBJ2-7; D possibly matches TRBD1 or TRBD2 (5 bases each). Trimming took 5 bases from V and 5 from J, leaving 19 bases between them. Germline CDR1 is SQVTM and CDR2 is ANQGSEA. The CDR3 sequence is 14 residues long. The CDR3 region has the DNA TGCAGCGTTCCCGAGGAGGCAGGGTCCGACGAGCAGTACTTC. Protein: CSVPEEAGSDEQYF.

The sample holds many counts of this clonotype. The chain combines TRBV20-1 with TRBJ2-2; no clear D. There are 13 residues in the CDR3. The ends were cut back, 3 bases at V and 2 bases at J, with 7 bases in the middle. CDR1 is DFQATT, CDR2 SNEGSKA, per germline (reference sequence). CDR3 amino acids: CSARTTNTGELFF. The CDR3 bases are TGCAGTGCTAGGACAACTAACACCGGGGAGCTGTTTTTT.

The rearrangement uses TRBV30 and TRBJ1-1, with D tentatively TRBD1 (6 bases). Trimming removed 2 bases from V and 4 bases from J, with 11 bases in between. CDR3 length: 13 residues. The V gene's germline CDR1 is GTSNPN and CDR2 SVGIG (reference sequence). CDR3 sequence: CAWSHAGATEAFF. CDR3 coding DNA: TGTGCCTGGAGTCACGCAGGGGCCACTGAAGCTTTCTTT.

The chain links TRBV20-1 to TRBJ2-2, with D perhaps TRBD1 (5 bases). With 6 bases removed from V and 1 base from J, the gap between germline ends came to 21 bases. From germline, CDR1 is DFQATT and CDR2 SNEGSKA (reference sequence). CDR3 length: 17 amino acids. Here the CDR3 reads CSASNRPGLGNTGELFF. CDR3 coding DNA: TGCAGTGCCTCTAATAGGCCAGGGTTAGGGAACACCGGGGAGCTGTTTTTT.

This clonotype was seen many times. J is TRBJ1-4 and V is TRBV20-1; TRBD1 might be the D (5 bases). The CDR3 spans 13 residues. Trimming stripped 6 bases from V and 3 bases from J, with 11 bases between. Germline V gene data show CDR1 as DFQATT and CDR2 as SNEGSKA (reference sequence). CDR3 protein: CSAPVGANEKLFF. For the CDR3, the DNA is TGCAGTGCCCCGGTAGGGGCTAATGAAAAACTGTTTTTT.

The genes are TRBV13 and TRBJ1-1; weak D call: TRBD1 (6 bases). The ends were cut back, 6 bases at V and 8 bases at J, with 16 bases in the middle. Germline V lookup: CDR1 PRHDT, CDR2 FYEKMQ (reference sequence). The CDR3 loop spans 13 amino acids. The DNA of the CDR3 is TGTGCCAGCAGTCAAGGGGGTCATTCCGAAGCTTTCTTT. This sequence encodes CASSQGGHSEAFF.